This entry lists 16 T cell receptor beta chains sequenced from one sample in a study of radiotherapy plus CTLA-4 blockade in lung cancer. This table comes from immunoSEQ multiplex PCR, and its TCRdb copy is limited to in-frame clones, with some not included. Among around 56,000 clones, less than 80% were seen once, and the ten largest hold approximately 16%. Sequences were derived from peripheral blood, sampled from a patient treated with radiotherapy plus ipilimumab. These receptors were taken from a human donor with non-small cell lung cancer who had a complete response to radiotherapy plus ipilimumab.

For this clone: The germline gene is not matched at one end of the junction; a read error may be the cause. This CDR3 is also generated by other DNA sequences in the sample. The chain couples TRBV7-7 to TRBJ2-1; 11 positions agree with TRBD2. CDR1 is SSHAT and CDR2 is FNYEAQ in the germline V gene (reference sequence). The length of the CDR3 is 15 residues. This CDR3 is CASSLGTSGTNEQFF. The DNA of the CDR3 is TGTGCTAGCAGCTTGGGGACTAGCGGTACCAATGAGCAGTTCTTC.

The genes are TRBV5-1 and TRBJ1-2; no definite D call. Trimming removed 0 bases from V and 8 bases from J, with 11 bases in between. The CDR3 has 13 residues. The V gene's germline CDR1 is SGHRS and CDR2 YFSETQ. The CDR3 DNA follows: TGCGCCAGCAGCTTGGTTGCAGGCGAGGGCTACACCTTC. This translates into CASSLVAGEGYTF.

The sample holds a few counts of this clone. The CDR3 reads CASSPDRGNTEAFF. Here the CDR3 DNA reads TGCGCCAGCAGCCCCGACAGGGGGAACACTGAAGCTTTCTTT. This chain links TRBV5-1 with TRBJ1-1; 8 bases map to TRBD1. V lost 4 bases and J lost 1; bases outside the gene matches: 3. The CDR3 covers 14 residues. Germline lookup yields CDR1 SGHRS and CDR2 YFSETQ.

This clone has only a few counts. The V and J genes are TRBV29-1 and TRBJ2-7; D is unclear. V lost 0 bases, J lost 2 bases, and 11 bases lay in between. Germline V lookup: CDR1 SQVTM, CDR2 ANQGSEA. The CDR3 extends over 14 amino acids. The CDR3: CSVEDDTDPYEQYF. DNA for the CDR3: TGCAGCGTTGAAGACGATACTGATCCCTACGAGCAGTACTTC.

The chain carries TRBV27 and TRBJ2-1; D is unresolved. Trimming pared 7 bases from V and 10 bases from J, leaving 8 bases between. Germline CDR1 reads MNHEY; CDR2 reads SMNVEV (reference sequence). The CDR3 contains 10 residues. CDR3 region: CASTRWEQFF. CDR3 nucleotide sequence: TGTGCCAGCACTCGGTGGGAGCAGTTCTTC.

This clone was counted between two and nine times. The gene calls are TRBV10-2 and TRBJ2-7, with TRBD2 matching over 8 bases. V was pared by 5 bases and J by 5 bases, with 2 bases of the junction left unmatched. The CDR3 extends over 12 amino acids. In germline, CDR1 is WSHSY, CDR2 SAAADI. CDR3 sequence reads: CASSSGRHEQYV. CDR3 nucleotides: TGCGCCAGCAGTAGCGGGAGACACGAGCAGTACGTC.

This clone was seen just once. The rearrangement joins TRBV6-5 to TRBJ2-4; 7 nucleotides agree with TRBD2. Germline V gene lookup returns CDR1 MNHEY and CDR2 SVGAGI. J was trimmed by 6 bases and V by 6 bases; bases with no gene match: 2. This CDR3 contains 12 residues. As DNA, the CDR3 is TGTGCCAGCAGCCCGGGGGGAAACATTCAGTACTTC. Translated, it gives CASSPGGNIQYF.

The chain combines TRBV18 with TRBJ1-2, with no clear D. This CDR3 comprises 17 residues. V lost 0 bases, J lost 0 bases, and 14 bases lay in between. The V gene's germline CDR1 is KGHSH and CDR2 LQKENI. The CDR3 bases are TGTGCCAGCTCACCACCGTGGGCAGGCCAACCTAACTATGGCTACACCTTC. Its protein product is CASSPPWAGQPNYGYTF. Combining the CDR3 with reference TRBV18 and TRBJ1-2 gives the whole variable domain NAGVMQNPRHLVRRRGQEARLRCSPMKGHSHVYWYRQLPEEGLKFMVYLQKENIIDESGMPKERFSAEFPKEGPSILRIQQVVRGDSAAYFCASSPPWAGQPNYGYTFGSGTRLTVV.

This chain joins TRBV6-6 and TRBJ2-2; the D gene is possibly TRBD2 (6 bases). V shed 5 bases and J shed 5 bases, with 9 bases lying between them. Germline V gene lookup returns CDR1 MNHNY and CDR2 SVGAGI (reference sequence). The CDR3 covers 13 residues. CDR3 sequence reads: CASSTGGTGELFF. The DNA of the CDR3 is TGTGCCAGCAGTACAGGAGGGACCGGGGAGCTGTTTTTT.

This rearrangement joins TRBV11-2 to TRBJ2-2; TRBD1 agrees at 9 bases. The ends lost 2 bases at V and 6 bases at J; junction bases unmatched: 1. Germline CDR1 is SGHAT and CDR2 is FQNNGV. The CDR3 covers 14 residues. This chain's CDR3 is CASSLWTGAGELFF. In DNA form, the CDR3 reads TGTGCCAGCAGCTTATGGACAGGGGCCGGGGAGCTGTTTTTT.

This clone was counted a few times. This chain uses TRBV19 with TRBJ1-2; 9 bases match TRBD1. The ends lost 5 bases at V and 6 bases at J; junction bases unmatched: 7. The CDR3 runs 14 residues. Germline assignment: CDR1 LNHDA and CDR2 SQIVND (reference sequence). The CDR3, as DNA: TGTGCCAGTAGTTTCCCACAGGGGGCAAATGGCTACACCTTC. Translation gives CASSFPQGANGYTF. Full variable domain (missing parts from reference TRBV19 and TRBJ1-2): DGGITQSPKYLFRKEGQNVTLSCEQNLNHDAMYWYRQDPGQGLRLIYYSQIVNDFQKGDIAEGYSVSREKKESFPLTVTSAQKNPTAFYLCASSFPQGANGYTFGSGTRLTVV.

This chain links TRBV2 with TRBJ2-1, with 7 positions matching TRBD1. The CDR3 sequence is 15 residues long. The germline gives CDR1 SNHLY, CDR2 FYNNEI. V dropped 7 bases and J dropped 8; count of bases not matched to a gene: 14. The CDR3 spells CASKREGRGSDEQFF. The CDR3 DNA reads as TGTGCCAGCAAACGTGAGGGCAGGGGGTCCGATGAGCAGTTCTTC.

This clone was picked up a small number of times. The chain has TRBV30 and TRBJ1-6, with 8 nucleotides matching TRBD1. CDR3 length: 15 amino acids. Trimming took 1 base from V and 10 from J; bases not matched to a gene: 9. The germline V gene encodes CDR1 GTSNPN and CDR2 SVGIG (reference sequence). The CDR3: CAWSAATGVQSPLHF. In nucleotides, the CDR3 is TGTGCCTGGAGTGCCGCGACAGGGGTTCAATCACCCCTCCACTTT.

This chain uses TRBV18 with TRBJ1-3; perhaps TRBD1 as D (5 bases). The ends were cut back, 2 bases at V and 0 bases at J, with 11 bases in the middle. CDR1 is KGHSH and CDR2 is LQKENI in the germline V gene. The CDR3 is made up of 16 amino acids. The CDR3 coding sequence is TGTGCCAGCTCACCAGATCAGGGCCACTCTGGAAACACCATATATTTT. Translated, it gives CASSPDQGHSGNTIYF.

The V call is TRBV5-1, the J call TRBJ1-1, with D uncertain. V lost 0 bases to trimming and J lost 1 base, with 7 bases between them. The CDR3 runs 14 residues. Germline lookup yields CDR1 SGHRS and CDR2 YFSETQ. DNA of the CDR3: TGCGCCAGCAGCTTGGCCGGTGGGAACACTGAAGCTTTCTTT. Its protein is CASSLAGGNTEAFF.

The chain carries TRBV18 and TRBJ2-2; 10 nucleotides line up with TRBD2. Germline V CDR1 and CDR2: KGHSH, LQKENI. The CDR3 totals 17 residues. Trimming cost V 0 bases and J 4 bases; bases outside gene matches: 5. The CDR3 bases are TGTGCCAGCTCACCACCCGGACTAGCGGTTAGCACCGGGGAGCTGTTTTTT. Amino acid sequence: CASSPPGLAVSTGELFF.